A single sample gave rise to the 19 T cell receptor beta chains below, sequenced in a study of blood T cell repertoires in COVID-19. Profiling relied on immunoSEQ multiplex PCR, and the TCRdb table lists in-frame clones only, not all of them. This table holds fewer than 400,000 clones, approximately 86% found once. The sequencing sample was made of peripheral blood. The receptors were sampled from a human donor in a cohort sampled during active COVID-19.

This rearrangement joins TRBV30 to TRBJ2-5; D possibly corresponds to TRBD1 (6 bases). Germline V gene data show CDR1 as GTSNPN and CDR2 as SVGIG (reference sequence). This CDR3 region has 15 residues. V lost 3 bases and J 4 bases, leaving 18 bases between the germline ends. The CDR3 here is CAWRAGRGYGETQYF. In DNA, the CDR3 is TGTGCCTGGAGGGCGGGCAGGGGATATGGAGAGACCCAGTACTTC.

This clone was observed at least ten times. The V and J genes are TRBV28 and TRBJ2-1; 12 bases map to TRBD2. The V gene end was trimmed by 0 bases and the J gene end by 9 bases; junction bases not matched to a gene: 9. This CDR3 has 17 residues. CDR1 is MDHEN and CDR2 is SYDVKM in the germline V gene. In DNA form, the CDR3 reads TGTGCCAGCAGTTTATGGGTCCTAGCGGGAGGGCCGGGTGAGCAGTTCTTC. This encodes CASSLWVLAGGPGEQFF.

The chain joins TRBV18 to TRBJ2-3, with TRBD2 matching 8 bases. Trimming took 0 bases from V and 2 from J; bases not matched to a gene: 1. This CDR3 is built from 15 residues. CDR1 and CDR2 from the germline V gene are KGHSH and LQKENI. CDR3 protein: CASSPPTSVTDTQYF. In nucleotides, the CDR3 is TGTGCCAGCTCACCACCGACTAGCGTCACAGATACGCAGTATTTT.

The chain employs TRBV4-1 and TRBJ1-2, with a weak D call TRBD1 (6 bases). The CDR3 consists of 15 residues. Trimming took 0 bases from V and 7 from J, leaving 15 bases between them. Germline CDR1 is MGHRA and CDR2 is YSYEKL. The CDR3 loop is CASSQEVSGESGYTF. DNA for the CDR3: TGCGCCAGCAGCCAAGAGGTCTCAGGGGAGAGTGGCTACACCTTC.

The J gene is TRBJ2-1, the V gene TRBV29-1, with D possibly being TRBD2 (5 bases). CDR3 length: 11 residues. Germline CDR1 is SQVTM and CDR2 is ANQGSEA. V gave up 6 bases and J gave up 4 bases, with 7 bases separating them. This CDR3 reads CSVPGYNEQFF. Here the CDR3 DNA reads TGCAGCGTCCCGGGGTACAATGAGCAGTTCTTC.

The CDR3 protein is CASSGGRGRRNEKLFF. CDR3 DNA sequence: TGTGCCAGCAGTGGCGGACGGGGTCGTCGTAATGAAAAACTGTTTTTT. V usage is TRBV28 and J usage is TRBJ1-4; D gene ambiguous. Germline CDR1 and CDR2: MDHEN and SYDVKM. This CDR3 region has 16 residues. V was clipped by 5 bases and J by 4 bases, with 17 bases between them. Together with reference TRBV28 and TRBJ1-4, the CDR3 gives the full variable domain: DVKVTQSSRYLVKRTGEKVFLECVQDMDHENMFWYRQDPGLGLRLIYFSYDVKMKEKGDIPEGYSVSREKKERFSLILESASTNQTSMYLCASSGGRGRRNEKLFFGSGTQLSVL.

Only a few counts were recorded for this clone. This sequence joins TRBV7-8 and TRBJ2-2, with 12 bases lining up with TRBD2. The germline V gene encodes CDR1 SGHVS and CDR2 FQNEAQ. V dropped 3 bases and J dropped 7; count of bases not matched to a gene: 15. This CDR3 contains 19 residues. CDR3 region: CASSFLKLLAGGGNGELFF. CDR3 in DNA: TGTGCCAGCAGCTTCCTCAAGCTACTAGCGGGGGGTGGAAACGGGGAGCTGTTTTTT.

This chain links TRBV27 with TRBJ2-3, with 7 bases that match TRBD1. The ends lost 5 bases at V and 1 base at J; junction bases unmatched: 6. CDR1 and CDR2 from the germline V gene are MNHEY and SMNVEV (reference sequence). CDR3 length: 15 residues. The CDR3 sequence: CASSHGQAGTDTQYF. The CDR3 bases are TGTGCCAGCAGTCACGGACAGGCGGGCACAGATACGCAGTATTTT.

This chain joins TRBV10-1 and TRBJ1-1; D unresolved. This CDR3 has 12 amino acids. The germline V gene has CDR1 WNHNN and CDR2 SYGVQD (reference sequence). V gave up 3 bases and J gave up 0 bases, with 2 bases separating them. The CDR3 is CASSDMNTEAFF. CDR3 nucleotides: TGCGCCAGCAGTGACATGAACACTGAAGCTTTCTTT.

This clone has a single count. The chain joins TRBV24-1 to TRBJ2-1; D perhaps matches TRBD2 (5 bases). The CDR3 is made up of 14 amino acids. Per the germline V gene, CDR1 is KGHDR and CDR2 is SFDVKD. V was clipped by 9 bases and J by 0 bases, with 11 bases between them. The CDR3, as DNA: TGTGCCACCGCAACGGGGAGCTCCTACAATGAGCAGTTCTTC. Protein: CATATGSSYNEQFF.

The table lists this clone with a count of one. The chain recombines TRBV12-5 with TRBJ2-3, with TRBD1 matching 9 bases. The CDR3 runs to 15 residues. Trimming cost V 1 base and J 4 bases; bases outside gene matches: 3. Germline CDR1 is LGHNT and CDR2 is FRNRAP. The CDR3 is CASGLEQGAADTQYF. The CDR3 DNA reads TGTGCTAGTGGTTTGGAACAGGGGGCGGCAGATACGCAGTATTTT. The variable domain in full, with the rest retrieved from reference TRBV12-5 and TRBJ2-3, is DARVTQTPRHKVTEMGQEVTMRCQPILGHNTVFWYRQTMMQGLELLAYFRNRAPLDDSGMPKDRFSAEMPDATLATLKIQPSEPRDSAVYFCASGLEQGAADTQYFGPGTRLTVL.

The V and J genes are TRBV2 and TRBJ2-5; D unresolved. This CDR3 has 14 residues. Germline-derived CDR1 and CDR2 are SNHLY and FYNNEI. V was clipped by 5 bases and J by 2 bases, with 12 bases between them. The DNA of the CDR3 is TGTGCCAGCAGTCCGAGCCGGTATCAAGAGACCCAGTACTTC. Amino acid sequence: CASSPSRYQETQYF.

As concerns this clone: One end of the junction is discordant with germline, which a read error may explain. This chain links TRBV7-7 with TRBJ1-2; D might be TRBD1 (5 bases). The CDR3 contains 15 residues. Germline V gene lookup returns CDR1 SSHAT and CDR2 FNYEAQ (reference sequence). The CDR3 DNA follows: TGTGCTAGCAGCCCCGGCCTACAGGTTCCATATGGCTACACCTTC. Its translation: CASSPGLQVPYGYTF.

Worth noting for this clone: Other nucleotide sequences in the sample specify the same CDR3. J is TRBJ1-2 and V is TRBV12-3 or TRBV12-4, with D tentatively TRBD1 (5 bases). Trimming took 6 bases from V and 4 from J, leaving 12 bases between them. CDR3 length: 13 residues. CDR3 in amino acids: CASSPQGSYGYTF. As DNA, the CDR3 is TGTGCCAGCAGCCCCCAGGGTTCCTATGGCTACACCTTC.

This clone was counted a few times. This chain links TRBV5-4 with TRBJ1-1, with D maybe TRBD1 (5 bases). V lost 4 bases and J lost 4, with 14 bases in between. CDR3 length: 14 amino acids. Germline values: CDR1 SGHNT, CDR2 YYREEE (reference sequence). CDR3 residues: CASSLDDSSTEAFF. CDR3 sequence (DNA): TGTGCCAGCAGCCTCGATGACAGTTCCACTGAAGCTTTCTTT.

DNA for the CDR3: TGTGCCACCAGGGGGGGACAGGGGGCAGGTAACATTCAGTACTTC. It specifies CATRGGQGAGNIQYF. The rearrangement uses TRBV15 and TRBJ2-4; TRBD1 aligns across 12 bases. Per germline, CDR1 LNHNV and CDR2 YYDKDF (reference sequence). V lost 6 bases and J lost 7; bases outside the gene matches: 7. This CDR3 is built from 15 residues.

The chain employs TRBV6-5 and TRBJ2-5; 10 nucleotides agree with TRBD2. V gave up 5 bases and J gave up 2 bases; unmatched junction bases: 5. CDR1 is MNHEY, CDR2 SVGAGI, per germline. The CDR3 has 15 residues. The CDR3 bases are TGTGCCAGCAGTCTAGCGGGAGAGTTACAAGAGACCCAGTACTTC. Amino acids: CASSLAGELQETQYF.

The gene calls are TRBV5-6 and TRBJ2-1, with TRBD2 as a possible D gene (6 bases). Trimming stripped 1 base from V and 8 bases from J, with 10 bases between. The CDR3 is made up of 13 amino acids. Germline lookup yields CDR1 SGHDT and CDR2 YYEEEE. The DNA for the CDR3 is TGTGCCAGCAGCTTGCTCGGCGGGGATGAGCAGTTCTTC. Amino acids: CASSLLGGDEQFF.

The chain links TRBV6-7 to TRBJ2-1, with TRBD1 matching over 8 bases. TRBV6-7 is designated an ORF whose function remains uncertain. This CDR3 is 16 amino acids long. Trimming removed 0 bases from V and 8 bases from J; junction bases left unmatched: 9. The CDR3 DNA is TGTGCCAGCAGTTACTCGGTCCCAGGGGGCCACTATGAGCAGTTCTTC. Translating gives CASSYSVPGGHYEQFF.